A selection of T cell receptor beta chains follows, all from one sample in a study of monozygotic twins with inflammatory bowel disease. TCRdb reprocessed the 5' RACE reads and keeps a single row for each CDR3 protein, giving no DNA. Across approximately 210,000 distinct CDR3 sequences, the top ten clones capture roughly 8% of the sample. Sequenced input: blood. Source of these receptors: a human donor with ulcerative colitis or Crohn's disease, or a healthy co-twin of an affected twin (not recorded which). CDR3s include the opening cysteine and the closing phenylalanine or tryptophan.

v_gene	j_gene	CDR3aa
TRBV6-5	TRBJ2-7	CASSYSSNNYEQYF
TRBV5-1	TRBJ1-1	CASSPLRTAMNTEAFF
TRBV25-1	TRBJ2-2	CASSETRPYTGELFF
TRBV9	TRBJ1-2	CASSVAGTGPYGYTF
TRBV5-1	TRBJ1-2	CASSLDPGNYGYTF
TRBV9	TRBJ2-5	CASSGASAETQYF
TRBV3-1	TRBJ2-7	CASSQVTSEQYF
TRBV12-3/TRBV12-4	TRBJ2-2	CASSFAAELFF
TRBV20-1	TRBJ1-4	CSAREPAEKLFF
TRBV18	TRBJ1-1	CASSPDQNTEAFF
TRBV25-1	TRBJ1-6	CATEGSSYNSPLHF
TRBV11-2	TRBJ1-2	CASSSGFFYGYTF
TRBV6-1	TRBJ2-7	CASSEGLATEQYF
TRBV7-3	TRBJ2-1	CASSFGFSEQFF
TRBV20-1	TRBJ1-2	CSARDLTRTYGYTF
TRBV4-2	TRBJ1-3	CASSNRQAAGGNTIYF
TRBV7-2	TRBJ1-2	CASSRRTGGSYGYTF
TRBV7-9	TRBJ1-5	CASSGAAEGGNQPQHF
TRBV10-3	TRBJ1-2	CAISEGGGDYGYTF
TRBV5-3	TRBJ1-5	CARSSGREHQPQHF
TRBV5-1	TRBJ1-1	CASSFGGSGGGTEAFF
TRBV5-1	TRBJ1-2	CASSGGPGSRPSNYGYTF
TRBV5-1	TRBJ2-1	CASSFGTGVNEQFF
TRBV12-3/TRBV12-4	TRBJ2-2	CASSLSSADTGELFF
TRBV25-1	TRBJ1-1	CASSTTGWGTEAFF
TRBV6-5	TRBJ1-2	CASSYSGAGFNYGYTF
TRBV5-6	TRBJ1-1	CASSPPREGGRAEAFF
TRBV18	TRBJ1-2	CASSPGPGNYGYTF
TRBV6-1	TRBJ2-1	CASTSGGAVYNEQFF
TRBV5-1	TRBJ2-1	CASSLYLQGYNEQFF
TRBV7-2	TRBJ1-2	CASSLVRPFKGYTF
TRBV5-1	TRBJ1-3	CASQRDSIHPSGNTIYF
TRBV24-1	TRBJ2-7	CATSDTDGRAVHEQYF
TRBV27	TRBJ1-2	CASSYGTPKPYGYTF